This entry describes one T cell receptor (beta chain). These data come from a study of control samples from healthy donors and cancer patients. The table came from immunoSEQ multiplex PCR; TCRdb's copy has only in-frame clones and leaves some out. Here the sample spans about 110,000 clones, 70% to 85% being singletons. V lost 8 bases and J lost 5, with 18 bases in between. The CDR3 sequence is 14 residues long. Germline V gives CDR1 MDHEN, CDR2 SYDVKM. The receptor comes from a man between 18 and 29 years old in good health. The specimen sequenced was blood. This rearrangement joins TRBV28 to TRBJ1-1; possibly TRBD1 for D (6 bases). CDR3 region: CASYSPGTRTEAFF. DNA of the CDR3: TGTGCCAGCTATAGTCCCGGGACAAGGACTGAAGCTTTCTTT.